This is a list of T cell receptor beta chains from one sample in a study of shared clonotypes between healthy human individuals. Only in-frame clones appear in the TCRdb table, and some are missing; sequencing was by immunoSEQ multiplex PCR. In the table there are approximately 1.4 million clones, around 98% of which are singletons. The sequencing sample was made of naive CD4+ T cells sorted from blood. These receptors all come from a man aged 25 to 45 in good health. The CDR3 runs from the conserved cysteine through the conserved F or W. A D gene is named only where the DNA matches it firmly. Size tells how often a clone was seen (once, few, many) or the class of an expanded clone, and some rows leave it out.

-	-	TRBV18	TRBJ1-2	TGTGCCAGCTCACCACCGAACGTTGGCTACACCTTC	CASSPPNVGYTF
-	-	TRBV30	TRBJ2-1	TGTGCCTGGAGTAAACTTACTCGGGGGGCCGAGCAGTTCTTC	CAWSKLTRGAEQFF
-	TRBD1	TRBV28	TRBJ1-2	TGTGCCAGCAGTTTATGGTCGGGACAGGGGGGCGGCTACACCTTC	CASSLWSGQGGGYTF
-	TRBD2	TRBV7-2	TRBJ2-7	TGTGCCAGCAGCTTAGGTGGTAGCGGGAGAGAGCAGTACTTC	CASSLGGSGREQYF
-	-	TRBV7-9	TRBJ2-1	TGTGCCAGCAGCCGCGACGGTACAGGCAGGTTCTTC	CASSRDGTGRFF
-	TRBD2	TRBV5-6	TRBJ2-7	TGTGCCAGCAGCTTTCCCCTCACTAGCGGGAGGACCTACGAGCAGTACTTC	CASSFPLTSGRTYEQYF
-	TRBD2	TRBV19	TRBJ2-1	TGTGCCAGTCAGGGAGCGGGAGGGCCCTATGAGCAGTTCTTC	CASQGAGGPYEQFF
once	-	TRBV28	TRBJ1-5	TGTGCCAGCAGTTGGACGGACGTAAGCAATCAGCCCCAGCATTTT	CASSWTDVSNQPQHF
-	TRBD2	TRBV9	TRBJ2-7	TGTGCCAGCAGCGTAGAAGCGGGAAGAGGGGAGCAGTACTTC	CASSVEAGRGEQYF
-	TRBD2	TRBV6-5	TRBJ2-1	TGTGCCAGCAGTTTCCGGACTAGCTACTACAATGAGCAGTTCTTC	CASSFRTSYYNEQFF
-	TRBD2	TRBV5-4	TRBJ2-1	TGTGCCAGCAGCTTTCCTCGATGGGCTAGCGGGGCAACCTACAATGAGCAGTTCTTC	CASSFPRWASGATYNEQFF
-	TRBD2	TRBV9	TRBJ2-3	TGTGCCAGCAGCGCGGGCCGTCGGGGACTAGCGGGAGCGAGCACAGATACGCAGTATTTT	CASSAGRRGLAGASTDTQYF
-	-	TRBV6-5	TRBJ1-1	TGTGCCAGCAGAACCTCCGAAGGAGGTGTCACTGAAGCTTTCTTT	CASRTSEGGVTEAFF
-	-	TRBV7-2	TRBJ2-2	TGTGCCAGCAGCTTAGTTTTAGGGGGCACCGGGGAGCTGTTTTTT	CASSLVLGGTGELFF
-	TRBD2	TRBV9	TRBJ2-7	TGTGCCAGCAGCCGTAGTTGGCGGGAGGGCCGGAACGAGCAGTACTTC	CASSRSWREGRNEQYF